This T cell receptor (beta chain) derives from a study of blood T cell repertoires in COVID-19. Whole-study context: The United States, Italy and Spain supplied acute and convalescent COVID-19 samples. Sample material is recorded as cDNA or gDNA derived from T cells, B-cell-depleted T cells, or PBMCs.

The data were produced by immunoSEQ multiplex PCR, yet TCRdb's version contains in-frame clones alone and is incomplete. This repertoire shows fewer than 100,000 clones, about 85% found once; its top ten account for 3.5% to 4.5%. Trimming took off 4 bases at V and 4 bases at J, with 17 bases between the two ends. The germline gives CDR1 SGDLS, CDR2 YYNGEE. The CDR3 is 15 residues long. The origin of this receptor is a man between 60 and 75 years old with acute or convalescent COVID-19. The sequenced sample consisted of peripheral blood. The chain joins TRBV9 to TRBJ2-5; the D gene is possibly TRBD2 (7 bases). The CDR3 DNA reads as TGTGCCAGCAGCTTCCCCCCCGCGGGGGCAGAGACCCAGTACTTC. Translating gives CASSFPPAGAETQYF.